This passage covers 22 T cell receptor beta chains from one sample sequenced in a study of OX40 agonist ivuxolimab in advanced cancers. Produced via immunoSEQ multiplex PCR; TCRdb's table is partial and in-frame only. The sample lists around 50,000 clones; 85% were seen once. The input for sequencing was CD4+ or CD8+ T cells sorted from blood, taken in a trial of the OX40 agonist ivuxolimab. These receptors were collected from an adult with an advanced solid tumor such as melanoma, head and neck, liver or kidney cancer.

The chain is built from TRBV19 and TRBJ2-1; TRBD2 matches at 13 bases. The CDR3 loop spans 16 amino acids. Trimming removed 4 bases from V and 7 bases from J; junction bases left unmatched: 7. Germline lookup yields CDR1 LNHDA and CDR2 SQIVND (reference sequence). In DNA, the CDR3 is TGTGCCAGTAGTACTCAGCCGGGACTAGCGGGGAATGAGCAGTTCTTC. Translating gives CASSTQPGLAGNEQFF.

The DNA for the CDR3 is TGTGCCAGCAGCTCCTCGGGGGGGCGACTAAACACCATATATTTT. This gives the protein CASSSSGGRLNTIYF. The gene calls are TRBV7-6 and TRBJ1-3; TRBD1 is a possible D gene (6 bases). V gave up 4 bases and J gave up 6 bases, with 16 bases separating them. Germline V lookup: CDR1 SGHVS, CDR2 FNYEAQ. The CDR3 has 15 residues.

This chain's CDR3 is CASSRGVSAEQYF. In nucleotides, the CDR3 is TGCGCCAGCAGCCGGGGGGTGTCCGCCGAGCAGTACTTC. The chain is built from TRBV4-3 and TRBJ2-7; D is possibly TRBD2 (6 bases). This CDR3 is 13 amino acids long. Germline CDR1 reads LGHNA; CDR2 reads YSLEER. With 4 bases removed from V and 6 bases from J, the gap between germline ends came to 13 bases.

The chain employs TRBV5-1 and TRBJ1-2; 7 positions match TRBD1. The junction had 7 bases not matched to a gene; V was cut back by 4 bases and J by 4 bases. The germline V gene has CDR1 SGHRS and CDR2 YFSETQ. CDR3 length: 14 residues. In nucleotides, the CDR3 is TGCGCCAGCAGCGCTTACAGGGGACCCTATGGCTACACCTTC. It codes for CASSAYRGPYGYTF.

In its sample, this clone was seen once. The chain carries TRBV27 and TRBJ1-2; weak D call: TRBD1 (6 bases). With 3 bases removed from V and 0 bases from J, the gap between germline ends came to 8 bases. Germline-derived CDR1 and CDR2 are MNHEY and SMNVEV (reference sequence). The CDR3 has 14 amino acids. This CDR3 reads CASSFGGSNYGYTF. CDR3 DNA sequence: TGTGCCAGCAGTTTTGGGGGCTCTAACTATGGCTACACCTTC.

This clone was picked up one time. The V call is TRBV27, the J call TRBJ2-2; D is ambiguous. Germline CDR1 and CDR2: MNHEY and SMNVEV (reference sequence). The CDR3 covers 13 residues. With 6 bases removed from V and 7 bases from J, the gap between germline ends came to 12 bases. CDR3 region: CASSPVSIGELFF. The CDR3 DNA is TGTGCCAGCAGCCCCGTTTCTATCGGGGAGCTGTTTTTT.

The chain couples TRBV4-2 to TRBJ2-2; TRBD2 might be the D (6 bases). Germline V lookup: CDR1 LGHNA, CDR2 YNFKEQ. The CDR3 runs 15 residues. The V gene lost 0 bases and the J gene lost 3 bases, with 8 bases spanning the gap. In nucleotides, the CDR3 is TGTGCCAGCAGCCAAGATGCGGGATACACCGGGGAGCTGTTTTTT. Translation gives CASSQDAGYTGELFF.

The chain carries TRBV7-9 and TRBJ1-5, with TRBD1 matching over 8 bases. The V and J ends lost 4 bases and 5 bases, in that order; junction bases with no gene match: 7. The germline gives CDR1 SEHNR, CDR2 FQNEAQ (reference sequence). CDR3 length: 15 amino acids. In nucleotides, the CDR3 is TGTGCCAGCAGCTCAGAGGACAGGGCACATCAGCCCCAGCATTTT. Translation gives CASSSEDRAHQPQHF.

The rearrangement joins TRBV11-2 to TRBJ2-5; TRBD2 matches at 10 bases. The J segment lost 2 bases and the V segment lost 2 bases, leaving 2 bases of the junction unmatched. This CDR3 has 15 amino acids. The germline V gene encodes CDR1 SGHAT and CDR2 FQNNGV. The CDR3 spells CASSLLAGEQETQYF. The CDR3 nucleotides are TGTGCCAGCAGCTTACTAGCGGGGGAACAAGAGACCCAGTACTTC.

The rearrangement uses TRBV28 and TRBJ1-1, with D tentatively TRBD1 (5 bases). The germline V gene has CDR1 MDHEN and CDR2 SYDVKM. This CDR3 comprises 17 residues. The germline V and J ends were trimmed by 4 bases and 4 bases, with 22 bases remaining between them. This chain's CDR3 is CASSSIGASEGSTEAFF. CDR3 DNA sequence: TGTGCCAGCAGTTCTATCGGGGCCTCGGAGGGGAGCACTGAAGCTTTCTTT.

J is TRBJ1-2 and V is TRBV19; the D gene is possibly TRBD1 (6 bases). The V end lost 0 bases, the J end lost 4 bases, and 15 bases lay between the germline ends. This CDR3 spans 16 amino acids. The germline gives CDR1 LNHDA, CDR2 SQIVND (reference sequence). The CDR3 is CASSIDQSAGAYGYTF. CDR3 nucleotides: TGTGCCAGTAGTATAGATCAATCGGCAGGGGCCTATGGCTACACCTTC.

This clone was counted between two and nine times. The chain couples TRBV14 to TRBJ2-1; a possible D gene is TRBD1 (6 bases). Germline V lookup: CDR1 SGHDN, CDR2 FVKESK. This CDR3 has 15 residues. V gave up 4 bases and J gave up 0 bases, with 10 bases separating them. CDR3: CASSPTGSSYNEQFF. Written as DNA, the CDR3 is TGTGCCAGCAGCCCTACAGGGAGCTCCTACAATGAGCAGTTCTTC. The complete variable domain, with remaining parts taken from reference TRBV14 and TRBJ2-1, reads EAGVTQFPSHSVIEKGQTVTLRCDPISGHDNLYWYRRVMGKEIKFLLHFVKESKQDESGMPNNRFLAERTGGTYSTLKVQPAELEDSGVYFCASSPTGSSYNEQFFGPGTRLTVL.

This chain connects TRBV9 to TRBJ1-2; 9 nucleotides align to TRBD1. The CDR3 runs 13 residues. Unmatched junction bases numbered 2, after V lost 4 bases and J lost 4 bases. CDR1 SGDLS and CDR2 YYNGEE come from the germline V gene. CDR3 coding DNA: TGTGCCAGCAGCCAGGGACAGGGCTATGGCTACACCTTC. Translation: CASSQGQGYGYTF.

This rearrangement joins TRBV19 to TRBJ2-2, with 8 bases fitting TRBD1. The CDR3 covers 17 residues. Unmatched junction bases numbered 10, after V lost 1 base and J lost 6 bases. The V gene's germline CDR1 is LNHDA and CDR2 SQIVND (reference sequence). The CDR3 DNA reads as TGTGCCAGTAGTATAGGGCCAGGGGGCGAGGGATCCGGGGAGCTGTTTTTT. This codes for CASSIGPGGEGSGELFF.

V and J are TRBV19 and TRBJ1-5, with D unresolved. The CDR3 runs 15 residues. Trimming left V 3 bases short and J 2 bases short, with 11 bases between. CDR1 is LNHDA, CDR2 SQIVND, per germline (reference sequence). CDR3 DNA sequence: TGTGCCAGTAGTATCCGTTGGCAGGGCAATCAGCCCCAGCATTTT. Its translation is CASSIRWQGNQPQHF.

In its sample, this clone was seen once. The chain recombines TRBV19 with TRBJ1-4; D possibly corresponds to TRBD1 (5 bases). Germline V gene data show CDR1 as LNHDA and CDR2 as SQIVND (reference sequence). V dropped 3 bases and J dropped 3 bases, with 14 bases sitting between them. The CDR3 runs 16 residues. CDR3 region: CASSMGVTYSNEKLFF. CDR3 DNA: TGTGCCAGTAGTATGGGGGTGACTTATTCTAATGAAAAACTGTTTTTT. Drawing the rest from reference TRBV19 and TRBJ1-4, the complete variable domain is DGGITQSPKYLFRKEGQNVTLSCEQNLNHDAMYWYRQDPGQGLRLIYYSQIVNDFQKGDIAEGYSVSREKKESFPLTVTSAQKNPTAFYLCASSMGVTYSNEKLFFGSGTQLSVL.

The V gene is TRBV4-1, the J gene TRBJ1-2; D gene uncertain. This CDR3 comprises 15 residues. Germline loops: CDR1 MGHRA, CDR2 YSYEKL. V was clipped by 1 base and J by 0 bases, with 9 bases between them. CDR3 sequence: CASSQVGGANYGYTF. DNA of the CDR3: TGCGCCAGCAGCCAAGTCGGCGGGGCTAACTATGGCTACACCTTC.

This chain links TRBV6-5 with TRBJ2-2; 8 nucleotides align to TRBD2. Trimming at V came to 5 bases and at J to 10 bases, leaving 9 bases not matched to a gene. The CDR3 covers 14 residues. Germline CDR1 is MNHEY and CDR2 is SVGAGI. The CDR3 loop reads CASSTWTSREELFF. Here the CDR3 DNA reads TGTGCCAGCAGTACCTGGACTAGCAGAGAGGAGCTGTTTTTT.

The table lists this clone with a count of one. The chain carries TRBV25-1 and TRBJ2-7; TRBD1 matches 8 bases. This CDR3 has 14 residues. V lost 4 bases, J lost 1 base, and 3 bases stayed unmatched. CDR1 and CDR2 from the germline V gene are MGHDK and SYGVNS. CDR3: CASSGTGISYEQYF. CDR3 sequence (DNA): TGTGCCAGCAGTGGGACAGGGATTTCCTACGAGCAGTACTTC.

The chain has TRBV7-7 and TRBJ2-5, with TRBD1 as a possible D gene (5 bases). V shed 1 base and J shed 5 bases, with 11 bases lying between them. From germline, CDR1 is SSHAT and CDR2 FNYEAQ (reference sequence). This CDR3 is built from 14 residues. CDR3 bases: TGTGCCAGCAGCTTAGATCAGGGCCGGGAGACCCAGTACTTC. Its translation is CASSLDQGRETQYF.

This chain uses TRBV7-9 with TRBJ1-4; D gene uncertain. The V gene's germline CDR1 is SEHNR and CDR2 FQNEAQ (reference sequence). V lost 2 bases, J lost 6 bases, and 13 bases lay in between. The CDR3 loop spans 15 amino acids. The CDR3 is CASSLRTEWDEKLFF. CDR3 nucleotide sequence: TGTGCCAGCAGCTTACGGACCGAATGGGATGAAAAACTGTTTTTT.

J is TRBJ2-7 and V is TRBV5-5, with D uncertain. Between the trimmed V and J ends, which lost 1 base and 0 bases, there was a span of 11 bases. In germline, CDR1 is SGHKS, CDR2 YYEKEE (reference sequence). The CDR3 is 15 residues long. CDR3 loop: CASSLKTLSSYEQYF. In DNA form, the CDR3 reads TGTGCCAGCAGCTTGAAGACCCTTAGCTCCTACGAGCAGTACTTC.